This TCR beta chain was obtained from a study of blood T cell repertoires in COVID-19 (dated by TCRdb to about 2020). About the investigation overall: Collaborator samples came from the United States, Italy and Spain and covered acute and convalescent phases of COVID-19. Where HLA class I and class II types were available, the types were taken from metadata supplied by the sample provider, not from assay-based typing. The dataset comprised deeply sampled blood TCRbeta repertoires from subjects exposed to, actively infected with, or recovered from COVID-19. The repertoires were released in a freely available public database meant as a resource for research on the immune response to SARS-CoV-2. The prospective study material was composed of cDNA or gDNA derived from T cells, B-cell-depleted T cells, or PBMCs. Samples came from the ongoing ImmuneRACE study (first 160 participants) plus 1,254 subjects from 6 global collaborators. Sample metadata almost always included a de-identified subject ID, COVID-19 status, age in years and sex. Results the study describes overall, beyond this receptor: The amount of clinical and demographic metadata varied by source and participant and was provided uncurated.

In regard to this clone: Its recognized antigen is unknown. Base qualities are missing; no much larger clone stands one base away.

TCRbeta CDR3 regions were amplified from genomic DNA using the immunoSEQ Assay, a bias-controlled multiplex PCR. The authors processed their data as follows. Within the assay, amplification of reference gene primers was used to estimate how many nucleated cells each sample contained. Sequence reads were collapsed and filtered to measure the absolute abundance of every unique TCRbeta CDR3 rearrangement. For each sample, productive Simpson clonality was calculated as the square root of Simpson's diversity index across productive rearrangements. TCRdb retrieved this table from immuneACCESS and kept in-frame rearrangements only. Not all clones are present; in checked studies, unresolved V genes account for under half, and no reason is known for the remainder. From that table come the V and J calls and clone size; the DNA was used to work out D and trimming. The sample profile shows approximately 190,000 clones; over 80% of them were found once. The top ten hold under 5.5% of the sample.

Whole blood was collected in K2EDTA tubes by collaborating institutions according to the institutions' own protocols. For TCRbeta analysis, collaborator samples were shipped as frozen whole blood, as isolated PBMCs, or as DNA extracted from either sample type. V and J are trimmed by 4 bases and 7 bases, and the gene matches miss 8 bases of the junction. From its cysteine to its phenylalanine, the CDR3 spans 16 amino acids. Only the CDR3 DNA stays, 48 bases, in frame from base 1. CDR1 and CDR2 are read off the germline V gene as SNHLY and FYNNEI. The chain is assembled from TRBV2 and TRBJ1-6; 9 bases in between match TRBD1. The sequence came from a young woman with acute or convalescent COVID-19. Sequenced material: peripheral blood. The CDR3 in this case is CASSGRNRGPNSPLHF. The bases are TGTGCCAGCAGTGGGAGAAACAGGGGGCCAAATTCACCCCTCCACTTT. When the CDR3 is completed using the reference TRBV2 and TRBJ1-6 genes on either side, the full variable domain is EPEVTQTPSHQVTQMGQEVILRCVPISNHLYFYWYRQILGQKVEFLVSFYNNEISEKSEIFDDQFSVERPDGSNFTLKIRSTKLEDSAMYFCASSGRNRGPNSPLHFGNGTRLTVT.